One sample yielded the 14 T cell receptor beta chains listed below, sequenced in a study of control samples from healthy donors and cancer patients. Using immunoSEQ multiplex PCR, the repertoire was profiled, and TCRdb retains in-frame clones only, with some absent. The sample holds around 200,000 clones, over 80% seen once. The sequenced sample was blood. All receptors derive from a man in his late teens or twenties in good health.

The CDR3 sequence: CASSLLAGDYTIYF. CDR3 coding DNA: TGCGCCAGCAGCTTGCTTGCAGGGGACTACACCATATATTTT. The rearrangement uses TRBV5-1 and TRBJ1-3; possible D gene TRBD1, 6 bases. Per the germline V gene, CDR1 is SGHRS and CDR2 is YFSETQ. V shed 1 base and J shed 8 bases, with 13 bases lying between them. This CDR3 has 14 amino acids.

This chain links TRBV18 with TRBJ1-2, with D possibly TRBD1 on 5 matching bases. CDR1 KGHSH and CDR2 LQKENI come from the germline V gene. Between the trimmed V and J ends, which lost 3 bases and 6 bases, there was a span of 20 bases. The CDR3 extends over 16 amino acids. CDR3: CASSPSVSRGFNGYTF. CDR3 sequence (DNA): TGTGCCAGCTCACCGTCGGTGTCTAGGGGATTTAATGGCTACACCTTC.

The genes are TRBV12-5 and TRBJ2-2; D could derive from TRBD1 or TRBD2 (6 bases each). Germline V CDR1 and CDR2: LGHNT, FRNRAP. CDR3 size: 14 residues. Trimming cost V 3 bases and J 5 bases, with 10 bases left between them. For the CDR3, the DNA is TGTGCTAGTGGTTTTGGGGGGCCGACCGGGGAGCTGTTTTTT. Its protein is CASGFGGPTGELFF.

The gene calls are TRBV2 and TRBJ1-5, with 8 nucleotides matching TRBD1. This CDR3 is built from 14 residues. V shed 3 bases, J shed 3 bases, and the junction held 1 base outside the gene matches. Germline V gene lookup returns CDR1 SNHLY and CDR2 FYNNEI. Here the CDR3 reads CASSEGQVNQPQHF. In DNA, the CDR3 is TGTGCCAGCAGTGAGGGACAGGTCAATCAGCCCCAGCATTTT. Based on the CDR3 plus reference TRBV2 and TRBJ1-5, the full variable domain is EPEVTQTPSHQVTQMGQEVILRCVPISNHLYFYWYRQILGQKVEFLVSFYNNEISEKSEIFDDQFSVERPDGSNFTLKIRSTKLEDSAMYFCASSEGQVNQPQHFGDGTRLSIL.

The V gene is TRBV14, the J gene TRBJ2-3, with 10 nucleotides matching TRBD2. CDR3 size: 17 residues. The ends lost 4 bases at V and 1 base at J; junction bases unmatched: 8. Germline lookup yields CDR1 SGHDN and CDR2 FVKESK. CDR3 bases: TGTGCCAGCAGCCTCCAGTTGCTAGCGGGGGGCACAGATACGCAGTATTTT. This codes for CASSLQLLAGGTDTQYF.

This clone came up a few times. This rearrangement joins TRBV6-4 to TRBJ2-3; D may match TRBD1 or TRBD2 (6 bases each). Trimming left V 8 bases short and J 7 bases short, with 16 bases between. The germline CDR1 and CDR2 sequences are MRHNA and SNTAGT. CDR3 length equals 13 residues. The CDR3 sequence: CASAPGALNTQYF. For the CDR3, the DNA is TGTGCCAGCGCCCCGGGGGCGTTAAATACGCAGTATTTT.

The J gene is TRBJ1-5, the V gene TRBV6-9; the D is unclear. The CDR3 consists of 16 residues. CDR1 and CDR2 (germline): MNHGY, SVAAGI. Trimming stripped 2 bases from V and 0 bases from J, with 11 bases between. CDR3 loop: CASSYQEIYSNQPQHF. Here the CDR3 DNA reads TGTGCCAGCAGTTATCAGGAAATTTATAGCAATCAGCCCCAGCATTTT.

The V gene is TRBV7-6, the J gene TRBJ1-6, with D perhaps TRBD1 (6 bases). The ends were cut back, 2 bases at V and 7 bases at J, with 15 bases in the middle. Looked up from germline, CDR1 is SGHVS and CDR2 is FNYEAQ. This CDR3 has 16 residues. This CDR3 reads CASSLQGRGGNSPLHF. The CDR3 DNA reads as TGTGCCAGCAGCTTACAGGGGAGAGGGGGAAATTCACCCCTCCACTTT.

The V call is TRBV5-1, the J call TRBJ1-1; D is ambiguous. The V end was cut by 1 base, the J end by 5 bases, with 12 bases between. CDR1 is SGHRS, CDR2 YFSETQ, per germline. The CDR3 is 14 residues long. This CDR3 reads CASSLYEGMTEAFF. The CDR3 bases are TGCGCCAGCAGCTTGTATGAGGGAATGACTGAAGCTTTCTTT.

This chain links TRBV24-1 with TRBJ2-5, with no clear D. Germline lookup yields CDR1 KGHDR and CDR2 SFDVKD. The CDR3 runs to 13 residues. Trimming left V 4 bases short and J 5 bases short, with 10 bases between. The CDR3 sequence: CATSESKVETQYF. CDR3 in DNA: TGTGCCACCAGTGAATCTAAGGTTGAGACCCAGTACTTC.

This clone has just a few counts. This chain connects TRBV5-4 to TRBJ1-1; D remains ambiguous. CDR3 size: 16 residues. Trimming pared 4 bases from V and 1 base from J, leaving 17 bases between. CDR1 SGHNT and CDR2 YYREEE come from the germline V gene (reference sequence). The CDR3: CASSNLELGGNTEAFF. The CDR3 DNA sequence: TGTGCCAGCAGCAACTTGGAGCTTGGAGGGAACACTGAAGCTTTCTTT.

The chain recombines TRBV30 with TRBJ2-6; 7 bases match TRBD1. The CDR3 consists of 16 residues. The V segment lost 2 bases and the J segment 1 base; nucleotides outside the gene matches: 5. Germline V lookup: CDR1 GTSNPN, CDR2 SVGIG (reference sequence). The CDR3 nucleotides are TGTGCCTGGAGTTCAGGGGGTATGTCTGGGGCCAACGTCCTGACTTTC. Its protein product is CAWSSGGMSGANVLTF.

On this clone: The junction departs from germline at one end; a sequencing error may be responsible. The CDR3, as DNA: TGTGCCAGCAGCGAAGACAGGGTCCCTACTGAAGCTTTCTTT. Encoded protein: CASSEDRVPTEAFF. The gene calls are TRBV2 and TRBJ1-1; 7 bases are a match to TRBD1. CDR1 SNHLY and CDR2 FYNNEI come from the germline V gene. The CDR3 length is 14 residues.

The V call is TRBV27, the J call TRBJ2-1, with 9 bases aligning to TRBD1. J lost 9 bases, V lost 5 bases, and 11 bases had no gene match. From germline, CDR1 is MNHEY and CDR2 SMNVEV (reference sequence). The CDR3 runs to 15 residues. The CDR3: CASSPRQGGKGEQFF. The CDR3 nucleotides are TGTGCCAGCAGTCCAAGACAGGGGGGTAAAGGTGAGCAGTTCTTC.